These T cell receptor beta chains were read from a single sample in a study of blood T cell repertoires in COVID-19. Data came from immunoSEQ multiplex PCR; TCRdb stores just in-frame clones and leaves some out. This sample has about 350,000 clones, with 85% to 90% found just once. Sequencing was performed on PBMCs or T cells enriched from blood (not recorded which). These receptor sequences come from a woman in her 30s who had been exposed to COVID-19. Each CDR3 is given with its conserved first and last residue. A D gene is named only where the DNA matches it firmly. The size entry is marked missing in some rows and otherwise reads once, few, many or a size class.

V gene	J gene	clone size	D gene	CDR3 DNA	CDR3 protein
TRBV10-3	TRBJ2-2	.	.	TGTGCCATCAGTAAATCACAGAACACCGGGGAGCTGTTTTTT	CAISKSQNTGELFF
TRBV29-1	TRBJ2-3	.	TRBD2	TGCAGTGGTTCGGGGGCGGGAGGGTCAGATACGCAGTATTTT	CSGSGAGGSDTQYF
TRBV19	TRBJ1-5	.	.	TGTGCCAGTAGTATAGATCTCGGGCAGGGGAATAGCAATCAGCCCCAGCATTTT	CASSIDLGQGNSNQPQHF
TRBV16	TRBJ1-1	.	.	TGTGCCAGCAGCCAAACCGACAAGAACACTGAAGCTTTCTTT	CASSQTDKNTEAFF
TRBV24-1	TRBJ2-7	.	.	TGTGCCACCAGTGAGACAGGTTCCTACGAGCAGTACTTC	CATSETGSYEQYF
TRBV6-5	TRBJ2-1	once	.	TGTGCCAGCAGTTCCGGCAGGATAACCGGAGGCAATGAGCAGTTCTTC	CASSSGRITGGNEQFF
TRBV6-1	TRBJ2-1	.	.	TGTGCCAGCAGTGATCTCGGAGGGACCGATGAGCAGTTCTTC	CASSDLGGTDEQFF
TRBV18	TRBJ2-5	.	.	TGTGCCAGCTCACCGACACGACGGCCCCAAGAGACCCAGTACTTC	CASSPTRRPQETQYF
TRBV7-9	TRBJ2-7	.	.	TGTGCCAGCAGCTTAGCGTCCTTGGTGCTAGCCGGCGAGCAGTACTTC	CASSLASLVLAGEQYF
TRBV27	TRBJ2-5	.	TRBD1	TGTGCCAGCAGTTGGGGACAGGGGATCCAAGAGACCCAGTACTTC	CASSWGQGIQETQYF
TRBV4-1	TRBJ1-3	.	TRBD1	TGCGCCAGCAGCCAAGATTGGCAGGGGGCGCGTTCTGGAAACACCATATATTTT	CASSQDWQGARSGNTIYF
TRBV9	TRBJ2-5	.	.	TGTGCCAGCGGCGGAGGGCGAGTACAAGAGACCCAGTACTTC	CASGGGRVQETQYF
TRBV19	TRBJ1-5	.	.	TGTGCCAGCATGAAGGCGGGCGGGGGGCAATCCAATCAGCCCCAGCATTTT	CASMKAGGGQSNQPQHF
TRBV29-1	TRBJ1-6	.	TRBD1	TGCAGCCTCTCGACAGGGGATGGTTCACCCCTCCACTTT	CSLSTGDGSPLHF
TRBV10-3	TRBJ2-3	.	TRBD1	TGTGCCATCAGTGAACGGACAGGGGGCCCAGATACGCAGTATTTT	CAISERTGGPDTQYF
TRBV7-3	TRBJ2-3	.	TRBD1	TGTGCCAGCAGCCCGACAGGGCAAGGCACAGATACGCAGTATTTT	CASSPTGQGTDTQYF
TRBV5-4	TRBJ2-1	.	.	TGTGCCAGCAGCTTACCGGGAAGTAAGAACAATGAGCAGTTCTTC	CASSLPGSKNNEQFF
TRBV7-9	TRBJ1-1	.	.	TGTGCCAGCAGCCTATCCAACAGAAACACTGAAGCTTTCTTT	CASSLSNRNTEAFF
TRBV23-1	TRBJ2-4	.	.	TGCGCCAGCAGTCCGGACACCCCAAATTTAGCCAAAAACATTCAGTACTTC	CASSPDTPNLAKNIQYF
TRBV15	TRBJ2-5	.	TRBD2	TGTGCCACCAGCGGCCCTAGCGGGATACCGTCAGAGACCCAGTACTTC	CATSGPSGIPSETQYF
TRBV5-1	TRBJ2-5	once	TRBD2	TGCGCCAGCAACGATCCTAGCGGGGCACAAGAGACCCAGTACTTC	CASNDPSGAQETQYF
TRBV5-1	TRBJ1-1	.	.	TGCGCCAGCAGCTTGGCGCACAGGCCAGAAACTGAAGCTTTCTTT	CASSLAHRPETEAFF
TRBV6-5	TRBJ1-2	.	TRBD1	TGTGCCAGCAGTTACACCTTGACAGGGGGAGGCTATGGCTACACCTTC	CASSYTLTGGGYGYTF
TRBV9	TRBJ2-2	.	.	TGTGCCAGCAGCGTAGGGGTTCTTGCGGGTACCGGGGAGCTGTTTTTT	CASSVGVLAGTGELFF
TRBV3-1/TRBV3-2	TRBJ2-1	.	TRBD2	TGTGCCAGCAGCCAACGGACTAGCGGGGGGGCATCCTACAATGAGCAGTTCTTC	CASSQRTSGGASYNEQFF
TRBV9	TRBJ1-3	.	TRBD1	TGTGCCAGCAGCGCCGGACAGGCGAGCTCTGGAAACACCATATATTTT	CASSAGQASSGNTIYF
TRBV24-1	TRBJ2-1	once	TRBD2	TGTGCCACCAGTGATATCGGGACTAGTCTAAGCAATGAGCAGTTCTTC	CATSDIGTSLSNEQFF
TRBV5-1	TRBJ2-4	once	TRBD1	TGCGCCAGCAGCTTGGAACCTGGGACAGCCAACTTTCGTATTCAGTACTTC	CASSLEPGTANFRIQYF
TRBV10-1	TRBJ2-7	.	.	TGCGCCAGCAGTGAGGACAGCAGCTCCTACGAGCAGTACTTC	CASSEDSSSYEQYF
TRBV25-1	TRBJ2-1	.	TRBD2	TGTGCCAGCAGTCTCCAACTAGCGGACAATGAGCAGTTCTTC	CASSLQLADNEQFF
TRBV3-1/TRBV3-2	TRBJ2-1	once	TRBD2	TGTGCCAGCAGCCAAAAAGGCGGGAGGGAGCAGTTCTTC	CASSQKGGREQFF
TRBV5-1	TRBJ1-2	.	.	TGCGCCAGCAGCTTTTGGCAGGGCGATAGGGCTGGGACCTTC	CASSFWQGDRAGTF
TRBV2	TRBJ1-4	once	.	TGTGCCACTGGGGGGGGCAGCCCTGCAACTAATGAAAAACTGTTTTTT	CATGGGSPATNEKLFF
TRBV27	TRBJ2-3	.	TRBD2	TGTGCCAGCCGTGGCGGCGGGAGATTGGGATTGAGCACAGATACGCAGTATTTT	CASRGGGRLGLSTDTQYF
TRBV4-2	TRBJ2-2	.	TRBD1	TGTGCCAGCAGCCATCCCGGACAGGGCCCGAACACCGGGGAGCTGTTTTTT	CASSHPGQGPNTGELFF
TRBV28	TRBJ1-1	once	.	TGTGCCAGCAGTTTAACGGGGTTGTCTGAAGCTTTCTTT	CASSLTGLSEAFF
TRBV6-6	TRBJ1-5	.	.	TGTGCCAGCAGTCCCCAGCCACTGGGGCCCCCCTATCAGCCCCAGCATTTT	CASSPQPLGPPYQPQHF
TRBV10-3	TRBJ2-7	.	TRBD2	TGTGCCATCAGCTCAGTGAGGACTAGCGCGTACGAGCAGTACTTC	CAISSVRTSAYEQYF
TRBV7-9	TRBJ2-1	.	TRBD2	TGTGCCAGCAGCTTACTAGCGGGACATGAGCAGTTCTTC	CASSLLAGHEQFF
TRBV28	TRBJ2-7	.	.	TGTGCCAGCCATAGCGGAGGCGCTCCCTACGAGCAGTACTTC	CASHSGGAPYEQYF
TRBV27	TRBJ2-7	.	TRBD2	TGTGCCAGCAGTTCAACGGGCGTAGCGGGAGGGGATGGCGAGCAGTACTTC	CASSSTGVAGGDGEQYF
TRBV5-6	TRBJ1-2	.	TRBD1	TGTGCCAGCAGCCCTGGACAGGAAGTTTTTGATGGCTACACCTTC	CASSPGQEVFDGYTF
TRBV7-9	TRBJ1-2	.	.	TGTGCCAGCAGCTTAGCAGCCCCGGGAGGCTACACCTTC	CASSLAAPGGYTF
TRBV5-1	TRBJ2-1	.	.	TGCGCCAGCAAAGGCGGAGACTCCTACAATGAGCAGTTCTTC	CASKGGDSYNEQFF
TRBV19	TRBJ1-2	.	.	TGTGCCAGTAGGGACAGAGGATGGTCGGTGGATGGCTACACCTTC	CASRDRGWSVDGYTF